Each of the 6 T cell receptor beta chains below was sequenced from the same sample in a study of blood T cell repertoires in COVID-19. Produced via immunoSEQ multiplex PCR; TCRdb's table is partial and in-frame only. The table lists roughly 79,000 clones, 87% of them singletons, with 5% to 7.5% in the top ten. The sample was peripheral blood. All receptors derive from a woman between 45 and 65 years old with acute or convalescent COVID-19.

Here the CDR3 DNA reads TGCGCCAGCAGCTTGCCAGGGGACTATGGCTACACCTTC. This sequence encodes CASSLPGDYGYTF. The V and J genes are TRBV5-1 and TRBJ1-2, with D tentatively TRBD1 (6 bases). The CDR3 length is 13 residues. V was trimmed by 1 base and J by 3 bases, leaving 7 bases between them. The V gene's germline CDR1 is SGHRS and CDR2 YFSETQ. Filled out from reference TRBV5-1 and TRBJ1-2, the complete variable domain reads KAGVTQTPRYLIKTRGQQVTLSCSPISGHRSVSWYQQTPGQGLQFLFEYFSETQRNKGNFPGRFSGRQFSNSRSEMNVSTLELGDSALYLCASSLPGDYGYTFGSGTRLTVV.

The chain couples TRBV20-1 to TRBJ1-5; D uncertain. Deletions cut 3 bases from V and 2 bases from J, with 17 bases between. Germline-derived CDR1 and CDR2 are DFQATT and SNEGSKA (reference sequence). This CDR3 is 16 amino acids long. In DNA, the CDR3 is TGCAGTGCTAGTGGACGGAGCCTCTTGGGCAATCAGCCCCAGCATTTT. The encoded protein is CSASGRSLLGNQPQHF.

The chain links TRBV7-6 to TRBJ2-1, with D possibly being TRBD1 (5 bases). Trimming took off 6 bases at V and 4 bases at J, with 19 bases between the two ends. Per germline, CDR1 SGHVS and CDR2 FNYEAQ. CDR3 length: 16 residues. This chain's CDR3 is CASRPALKGRYNEQFF. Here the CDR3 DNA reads TGTGCCAGCAGGCCAGCCCTGAAGGGGCGATACAATGAGCAGTTCTTC.

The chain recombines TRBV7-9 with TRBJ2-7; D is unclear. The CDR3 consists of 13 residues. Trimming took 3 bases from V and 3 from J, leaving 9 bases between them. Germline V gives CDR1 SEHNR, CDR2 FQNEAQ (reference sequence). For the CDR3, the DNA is TGTGCCAGCAGCTTTGTGACGGGCTACGAGCAGTACTTC. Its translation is CASSFVTGYEQYF.

The CDR3 is CASSSRHFYEQYF. CDR3 nucleotides: TGTGCCAGCAGCAGTAGACATTTCTACGAGCAGTACTTC. The V and J genes are TRBV7-2 and TRBJ2-7, with D unresolved. The CDR3 loop spans 13 amino acids. V was clipped by 5 bases and J by 3 bases, with 11 bases between them. CDR1 and CDR2 from the germline V gene are SGHTA and FQGNSA.

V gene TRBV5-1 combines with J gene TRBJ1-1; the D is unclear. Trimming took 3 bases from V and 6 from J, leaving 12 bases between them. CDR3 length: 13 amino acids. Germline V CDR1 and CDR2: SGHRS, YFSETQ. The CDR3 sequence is CASSWVGSPEAFF. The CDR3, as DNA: TGCGCCAGCAGCTGGGTGGGGAGCCCTGAAGCTTTCTTT.